The next 11 T cell receptor beta chains were all read from a single sample in a study of cytomegalovirus exposure and HLA in healthy donors. A multiplex PCR was run with 60 Vbeta primers and 13 Jbeta primers. TCRdb keeps only in-frame clones here, not all; method: immunoSEQ multiplex PCR. The sample yields more than 95,000 clones, 60% to 85% seen once. Sequenced material: PBMCs. The receptor set was obtained from a man in his forties or fifties in good health and CMV-seropositive.

The chain uses TRBV2 and TRBJ2-3; D might be TRBD2 (6 bases). V gave up 5 bases and J gave up 0 bases, with 12 bases separating them. This CDR3 has 15 amino acids. Germline CDR1 reads SNHLY; CDR2 reads FYNNEI. This CDR3 is CASSSRDFSTDTQYF. CDR3 sequence (DNA): TGTGCCAGCAGTTCTCGGGACTTTAGCACAGATACGCAGTATTTT. Looking up the rest from reference TRBV2 and TRBJ2-3 gives the full variable domain: EPEVTQTPSHQVTQMGQEVILRCVPISNHLYFYWYRQILGQKVEFLVSFYNNEISEKSEIFDDQFSVERPDGSNFTLKIRSTKLEDSAMYFCASSSRDFSTDTQYFGPGTRLTVL.

The J gene is TRBJ2-7, the V gene TRBV7-9; a possible D gene is TRBD1 (6 bases). V dropped 5 bases and J dropped 2 bases, with 10 bases sitting between them. The CDR3 spans 13 residues. Germline V gene sequence: CDR1 SEHNR, CDR2 FQNEAQ (reference sequence). CDR3 loop: CASSLTGTYEQYF. DNA for the CDR3: TGTGCCAGCAGCCTTACAGGGACCTACGAGCAGTACTTC. The full variable domain, completed using reference TRBV7-9 and TRBJ2-7, is DTGVSQNPRHKITKRGQNVTFRCDPISEHNRLYWYRQTLGQGPEFLTYFQNEAQLEKSRLLSDRFSAERPKGSFSTLEIQRTEQGDSAMYLCASSLTGTYEQYFGPGTRLTVT.

J is TRBJ1-1 and V is TRBV2, with 8 bases fitting TRBD1. With 6 bases clipped from V and 1 base from J, the junction kept 7 bases outside the gene matches. There are 15 residues in the CDR3. Germline V gene data show CDR1 as SNHLY and CDR2 as FYNNEI. CDR3 sequence: CASRAQGDGNTEAFF. The CDR3 DNA sequence: TGTGCCAGCAGGGCACAGGGGGACGGGAACACTGAAGCTTTCTTT. Complete variable domain (other parts from reference TRBV2 and TRBJ1-1): EPEVTQTPSHQVTQMGQEVILRCVPISNHLYFYWYRQILGQKVEFLVSFYNNEISEKSEIFDDQFSVERPDGSNFTLKIRSTKLEDSAMYFCASRAQGDGNTEAFFGQGTRLTVV.

The chain links TRBV21-1 to TRBJ2-1; the table gives TRBD1 as D, unverified against the DNA. TRBV21-1 is tagged as a pseudogene. The CDR3 runs 16 residues. The CDR3 spells CASSKAQGSSYNEQFF. In nucleotides, the CDR3 is TGTGCCAGCAGCAAAGCACAGGGGAGCTCCTACAATGAGCAGTTCTTC.

The rearrangement links TRBV13 to TRBJ2-1, with unresolved D. Germline lookup yields CDR1 PRHDT and CDR2 FYEKMQ (reference sequence). V lost 0 bases and J lost 2, with 14 bases in between. There are 17 residues in the CDR3. The CDR3 reads CASSLGPRPLPYNEQFF. CDR3 nucleotide sequence: TGTGCCAGCAGCTTAGGTCCTAGACCGCTCCCCTACAATGAGCAGTTCTTC.

The chain couples TRBV6-6 to TRBJ2-5; 9 bases are shared with TRBD1. Matching the DNA end better, TRBJ2-7 makes the J call doubtful. The germline gives CDR1 MNHNY, CDR2 SVGAGI (reference sequence). The CDR3 extends over 15 amino acids. The CDR3 here is CASSPSGQGRFEQYF. CDR3 nucleotides: TGTGCCAGCAGCCCGTCGGGACAGGGTCGCTTCGAGCAGTACTTC.

The chain employs TRBV7-9 and TRBJ2-5, with 10 bases aligning to TRBD2. The CDR3 consists of 17 residues. Germline V gene data show CDR1 as SEHNR and CDR2 as FQNEAQ (reference sequence). The trim removed 1 base at V and 1 base at J, leaving 6 bases unmatched. CDR3 in DNA: TGTGCCAGCAGCTTAGGGCAGGGACTAGCGATCCAAGAGACCCAGTACTTC. Translated: CASSLGQGLAIQETQYF. Full variable domain (rest looked up from reference TRBV7-9 and TRBJ2-5): DTGVSQNPRHKITKRGQNVTFRCDPISEHNRLYWYRQTLGQGPEFLTYFQNEAQLEKSRLLSDRFSAERPKGSFSTLEIQRTEQGDSAMYLCASSLGQGLAIQETQYFGPGTRLLVL.

As regards this clone: Lacking the conserved final phenylalanine or tryptophan, this CDR3 likely reflects a read error. The rearrangement links TRBV19 to TRBJ2-7, with 7 nucleotides matching TRBD2. From germline, CDR1 is LNHDA and CDR2 SQIVND (reference sequence). The ends lost 3 bases at V and 3 bases at J; junction bases unmatched: 17. This CDR3 region has 18 residues. CDR3 DNA sequence: TGTGCCAGTAGTATGTCGTGGGGGGGTCAACCCCGGATCTACGAGCAGTACTCC. Residues: CASSMSWGGQPRIYEQYS.

The chain is built from TRBV7-9 and TRBJ2-5; possible D gene TRBD2, 6 bases. Per germline, CDR1 SEHNR and CDR2 FQNEAQ (reference sequence). The V end lost 5 bases, the J end lost 6 bases, and 10 bases lay between the germline ends. This CDR3 has 12 residues. CDR3 in amino acids: CASSPEGKTQYF. CDR3 nucleotide sequence: TGTGCCAGCAGCCCGGAGGGGAAGACCCAGTACTTC.

The V call is TRBV19, the J call TRBJ2-1; 10 bases agree with TRBD2. V gave up 11 bases and J gave up 5 bases; unmatched junction bases: 6. The germline gives CDR1 LNHDA, CDR2 SQIVND (reference sequence). CDR3 length equals 13 residues. DNA for the CDR3: TGTGCCGCGTCGGGACTAGCGAACAATGAGCAGTTCTTC. Protein: CAASGLANNEQFF.

A few counts support this clone. This chain connects TRBV11-1 to TRBJ2-7, with 15 nucleotides matching TRBD2. The junction had 14 bases not matched to a gene; V was cut back by 5 bases and J by 6 bases. Germline V gene lookup returns CDR1 SGHAT and CDR2 FQDESV (reference sequence). This CDR3 spans 18 amino acids. The CDR3 DNA follows: TGTGCCAGCAGCCGTATGGGACTAGCGGGAGGCTCCTTTAGCGAGCAGTACTTC. Translation gives CASSRMGLAGGSFSEQYF.